The 23 T cell receptor beta chains below were found in one sample sequenced in a study of regulatory T cells in long-lasting Graves disease. Time point of the sample: newly diagnosed GD, antithyroid drugs for less than 3 months. With RNA extracted from PBMCs as input, the TCR library was made. iRepertoire HTBI primers and Arm-PCR of CDR3 regions built TCR beta libraries. TCRdb analysed the multiplex PCR reads with MiXCR anew, one entry per CDR3 protein. The sample lists about half a million distinct CDR3 sequences; about 11% were seen once. The data also belong to a second study, concerning T cells in Graves' hyperthyroidism and ophthalmopathy.

The specimen comprised peripheral blood mononuclear cells (PBMCs), sampled at new diagnosis, from a patient treated with antithyroid drugs. The receptors come from a woman aged 30 to 39 with Graves disease.

The V and J genes are TRBV20-1 and TRBJ2-3, with unresolved D. In germline, CDR1 is DFQATT, CDR2 SNEGSKA (reference sequence). The length of the CDR3 is 15 residues. Trimming took off 3 bases at V and 5 bases at J, with 18 bases between the two ends. The DNA of the CDR3 is TGCAGTGCTAGTCCCGATCGAGGAGCTATAGATACGCAGTATTTT. Residues: CSASPDRGAIDTQYF.

This clonotype has ten or more counts. The chain links TRBV24-1 to TRBJ2-3; 11 bases are a match to TRBD2. V trimming: 7 bases; J trimming: 2 bases; junction bases outside the gene matches: 7. The CDR3 runs 16 residues. Germline V lookup: CDR1 KGHDR, CDR2 SFDVKD. The CDR3 DNA reads as TGTGCCACCAGCGAAGGACTAGCGGGTTCCACAGATACGCAGTATTTT. It translates to CATSEGLAGSTDTQYF.

The V call is TRBV4-3, the J call TRBJ1-1; D is ambiguous. In germline, CDR1 is LGHNA, CDR2 YSLEER. CDR3 length: 14 amino acids. Trimming left V 2 bases short and J 5 bases short, with 12 bases between. CDR3 coding DNA: TGCGCCAGCAGCCAAAAACCTGCTGGGACTGAAGCTTTCTTT. Translation gives CASSQKPAGTEAFF.

This clonotype was counted ten times or more. The rearrangement uses TRBV18 and TRBJ2-5; TRBD2 agrees at 7 bases. The CDR3 loop spans 15 amino acids. The germline V gene has CDR1 KGHSH and CDR2 LQKENI. V lost 3 bases and J lost 7; bases outside the gene matches: 11. CDR3 region: CASSPPSGIQLTQYF. The CDR3 DNA is TGTGCCAGCTCACCGCCTAGCGGAATCCAACTGACCCAGTACTTC. The complete variable domain, with remaining parts taken from reference TRBV18 and TRBJ2-5, reads NAGVMQNPRHLVRRRGQEARLRCSPMKGHSHVYWYRQLPEEGLKFMVYLQKENIIDESGMPKERFSAEFPKEGPSILRIQQVVRGDSAAYFCASSPPSGIQLTQYFGPGTRLLVL.

This clonotype was recorded many times. This chain connects TRBV28 to TRBJ2-4; maybe TRBD2 (7 bases). The germline V and J ends were trimmed by 11 bases and 6 bases, with 23 bases remaining between them. CDR3 length equals 15 residues. Germline CDR1 and CDR2: MDHEN and SYDVKM. This CDR3 is CASPGGPFERNIQYF. In DNA, the CDR3 is TGTGCCTCACCCGGGGGGCCTTTCGAAAGAAACATTCAGTACTTC.

The V gene is TRBV7-2, the J gene TRBJ1-1; TRBD1 agrees at 7 bases. The CDR3 length is 20 residues. After removal of 5 bases from V and 5 bases from J, the junction contained 26 bases not matched to a gene. Germline V lookup: CDR1 SGHTA, CDR2 FQGNSA. The CDR3 spells CASSPPPSDRRGYLGTEAFF. As DNA, the CDR3 is TGTGCCAGCAGCCCGCCCCCCTCGGACAGGAGAGGCTACCTGGGGACTGAAGCTTTCTTT.

This clonotype has a count of ten or more. The genes are TRBV28 and TRBJ2-7; 8 nucleotides agree with TRBD2. V shed 0 bases, J shed 2 bases, and the junction held 15 bases outside the gene matches. The CDR3 has 19 amino acids. Germline lookup yields CDR1 MDHEN and CDR2 SYDVKM. The CDR3 DNA sequence: TGTGCCAGCAGTTTATGCCCCCCTCACAACGGGAGGGAGCCCTACGAGCAGTACTTC. Its protein product is CASSLCPPHNGREPYEQYF.

This clonotype showed up many times. The junction shows a germline mismatch at one end, possibly a read error. J is TRBJ2-3 and V is TRBV7-2; TRBD2 matches 8 bases. Germline CDR1 and CDR2: SGHTA and FQGNSA. The CDR3 extends over 13 amino acids. CDR3 bases: TGTGCCAGCAGCCCAAAGGGACTAGTTGTGGAGTACTTC. Encoded protein: CASSPKGLVVEYF.

The chain has TRBV6-1 and TRBJ2-3; the D is unclear. Germline-derived CDR1 and CDR2 are MNHNS and SASEGT. Trimming removed 6 bases at V and 5 bases at J, with 15 bases between. This CDR3 is built from 14 residues. The CDR3 nucleotides are TGTGCCAGCAGGATCGCCATGTTAGGAGATACGCAGTATTTT. It is translated as CASRIAMLGDTQYF.

This clonotype was seen only a few times. This CDR3 reads CASSSLFSGRSYNEQFF. As DNA, the CDR3 is TGTGCCAGCAGTTCCCTATTTAGCGGGAGGAGCTACAATGAGCAGTTCTTC. The V call is TRBV27, the J call TRBJ2-1; TRBD2 matches 10 bases. With 4 bases clipped from V and 3 bases from J, the junction kept 9 bases outside the gene matches. The CDR3 runs 17 residues. Germline values: CDR1 MNHEY, CDR2 SMNVEV (reference sequence).

As for this clonotype: A clone one base away is much larger, so this may be a read error. The CDR3 sequence is CAWSMGLSSYNEQFF. CDR3 nucleotide sequence: TGTGCCTGGAGTATGGGGTTAAGCTCCTACAATGAGCAGTTCTTC. The rearrangement uses TRBV30 and TRBJ2-1; D is unresolved. Deletions cut 2 bases from V and 0 bases from J, with 11 bases between. Germline V gene lookup returns CDR1 GTSNPN and CDR2 SVGIG (reference sequence). This CDR3 has 15 residues.

This chain uses TRBV4-1 with TRBJ2-7; the D call may be TRBD1 or TRBD2 (5 bases each). Germline V lookup: CDR1 MGHRA, CDR2 YSYEKL. The CDR3 runs 16 residues. Trimming stripped 1 base from V and 2 bases from J, with 15 bases between. The CDR3 spells CASSQVVTGGTYEQYF. The DNA of the CDR3 is TGCGCCAGCAGCCAAGTGGTAACTGGGGGTACCTACGAGCAGTACTTC.

This clonotype was recorded many times. V and J are TRBV15 and TRBJ2-3, with TRBD2 identical over 9 bases. The CDR3 contains 18 residues. Germline V gene lookup returns CDR1 LNHNV and CDR2 YYDKDF (reference sequence). After removal of 3 bases from V and 2 bases from J, the junction contained 12 bases not matched to a gene. The CDR3 nucleotides are TGTGCCACCAGCAGTCCCTTAGTGACTAGCGGACACACAGATACGCAGTATTTT. The encoded protein is CATSSPLVTSGHTDTQYF.

This clonotype was counted only a few times. The chain joins TRBV19 to TRBJ2-7; 11 positions match TRBD1. The germline CDR1 and CDR2 sequences are LNHDA and SQIVND (reference sequence). This CDR3 comprises 16 residues. J was trimmed by 2 bases and V by 6 bases; bases with no gene match: 9. In DNA form, the CDR3 reads TGTGCCAGTAGACTCGACGGACAGGGGGCGCCCTACGAGCAGTACTTC. Translation: CASRLDGQGAPYEQYF.

The sample holds many counts of this clonotype. The chain recombines TRBV12-3 or TRBV12-4 with TRBJ2-1; no clear D gene. The CDR3 extends over 15 amino acids. V dropped 7 bases and J dropped 0 bases, with 13 bases sitting between them. CDR3: CASKSSKGSYNEQFF. The CDR3 nucleotides read TGTGCCAGCAAATCGAGTAAGGGCTCCTACAATGAGCAGTTCTTC.

This clonotype turned up a few times. V is TRBV5-1 and J is TRBJ2-5; 7 bases agree with TRBD2. CDR1 and CDR2 (germline): SGHRS, YFSETQ. With V trimmed by 0 bases and J by 4 bases, 6 bases remained unmatched. The CDR3 is made up of 15 amino acids. The CDR3 is CASSLGRDYPETQYF. The CDR3 DNA reads TGCGCCAGCAGCTTGGGCCGGGACTACCCAGAGACCCAGTACTTC.

In this sample, this clonotype turned up many times. CDR3 DNA: TGTGCCAGTAGTATAAAAGGGTGGGCAGGGGATAGCAATCAGCCCCAGCATTTT. Translation gives CASSIKGWAGDSNQPQHF. V gene TRBV19 combines with J gene TRBJ1-5, with D maybe TRBD1 (6 bases). CDR1 is LNHDA and CDR2 is SQIVND in the germline V gene (reference sequence). This CDR3 comprises 18 residues. V was cut by 2 bases and J by 0 bases, with 17 bases left in between.

The chain recombines TRBV19 with TRBJ2-1; tentative D call: TRBD1 (5 bases). This CDR3 spans 13 amino acids. CDR1 is LNHDA and CDR2 is SQIVND in the germline V gene (reference sequence). Deletions cut 6 bases from V and 5 bases from J, with 11 bases between. The CDR3 region is CASSWQGNNEQFF. CDR3 in DNA: TGTGCCAGTAGCTGGCAGGGAAACAATGAGCAGTTCTTC.

The V gene is TRBV29-1, the J gene TRBJ2-3; 9 bases are a match to TRBD2. Germline V lookup: CDR1 SQVTM, CDR2 ANQGSEA. With 7 bases clipped from V and 3 bases from J, the junction kept 11 bases outside the gene matches. CDR3 length: 15 amino acids. CDR3 in amino acids: CSAGGRSGRTDTQYF. The CDR3 nucleotides are TGCAGCGCCGGGGGACGTAGCGGGAGAACAGATACGCAGTATTTT.

This clonotype was found a few times. The gene calls are TRBV25-1 and TRBJ1-6; perhaps TRBD1 as D (6 bases). CDR1 and CDR2 from the germline V gene are MGHDK and SYGVNS. V was trimmed by 2 bases and J by 0 bases, leaving 8 bases between them. The CDR3 is 16 amino acids. The chain's CDR3 is CASSEQGSSYNSPLHF. CDR3 nucleotides: TGTGCCAGCAGTGAACAGGGGAGCTCCTATAATTCACCCCTCCACTTT.

This clonotype was seen only a few times. The chain is built from TRBV27 and TRBJ2-7, with 7 bases aligning to TRBD2. With 0 bases clipped from V and 6 bases from J, the junction kept 11 bases outside the gene matches. The CDR3 runs to 16 residues. CDR1 is MNHEY, CDR2 SMNVEV, per germline (reference sequence). For the CDR3, the DNA is TGTGCCAGCAGTTTATCCCCTCGCGGGGGAATAACCGAGCAGTACTTC. Amino acid sequence: CASSLSPRGGITEQYF.

This clonotype has ten or more counts. V gene TRBV7-3 combines with J gene TRBJ2-1; D uncertain. Germline V gene lookup returns CDR1 SGHTA and CDR2 FQGTGA. V lost 1 base and J 10 bases, leaving 11 bases between the germline ends. This CDR3 comprises 13 residues. CDR3 sequence reads: CASSLIISGEQFF. CDR3 bases: TGTGCCAGCAGCTTAATTATCTCCGGGGAGCAGTTCTTC.

The chain couples TRBV5-1 to TRBJ2-1; 7 nucleotides line up with TRBD2. Germline values: CDR1 SGHRS, CDR2 YFSETQ. The CDR3 length is 16 residues. Unmatched junction bases numbered 10, after V lost 2 bases and J lost 5 bases. CDR3: CASSFLFAGVNNEQFF. As DNA, the CDR3 is TGCGCCAGCAGCTTTCTATTTGCGGGGGTCAACAATGAGCAGTTCTTC.